This paragraph covers one T cell receptor (beta chain) sequence. No antigen is known for it. Base qualities are missing; no much larger clone stands one base away. This sample was taken from a study of OX40 agonist ivuxolimab in advanced cancers. Study-level background: Ivuxolimab was an agonistic, fully human IgG2 monoclonal antibody directed against OX40 (CD134), a costimulatory receptor. Among the roughly 50 dose-escalation patients, roughly 20 had hepatocellular carcinoma, roughly 15 melanoma, 9 renal cell carcinoma and 9 head and neck cancer. The paper reports the monotherapy dose-escalation portion (N = 52 patients) of the phase I ivuxolimab trial. Intravenous ivuxolimab was administered to patients every 2 weeks at six dose levels: 0.01, 0.1, 0.3, 1.5, 3 and 10 mg/kg. Prior anti-PD-1, anti-PD-L1 or anti-CTLA-4 therapy was permitted, and 35% to 40% of dose-escalation patients had received checkpoint inhibitors. In the dose-escalation cohort, 75% to 90% of patients were male, and the mean age was 60 years with a range of roughly 20 to 79. Peripheral TCRbeta sequencing aimed to test whether ivuxolimab altered TCR sequence diversity and caused clonal T-cell expansion. Partial responses occurred in three dose-escalation patients: two with cutaneous melanoma and one with hepatocellular carcinoma.

The paper's findings and limits, for the study overall: After ivuxolimab, expanded clones were on average more numerous among CD8+ T cells than among CD4+ T cells. Low levels of normalized T-cell clonal expansion were also seen in some patients who did not respond. At doses of 0.1 to 3.0 mg/kg, clonal expansion of both CD4+ and CD8+ blood T cells was observed from baseline to week 6. Which antigens the clonally expanded peripheral T cells were specific for was not determined. Partial responders in the 0.1-3.0 mg/kg groups had among the lowest normalized peripheral clonal expansion, especially among CD8+ T cells.

The trial excluded patients who had a history of autoimmune disease or were on systemic immunosuppression. Peripheral blood for TCR sequencing was collected from all dose cohorts at baseline, on cycle 4 day 1, and on cycle 7 day 1. The samples were drawn from a first-in-human, open-label, multicenter phase I dose-escalation trial of ivuxolimab. Adults with locally advanced or metastatic melanoma, renal cell carcinoma, hepatocellular carcinoma or head and neck squamous cell carcinoma were enrolled in the trial. Before TCR sequencing, CD4+ T cells and CD8+ T cells from peripheral blood were sorted into separate populations. For sequencing of the TCRbeta CDR3 region, genomic DNA was extracted from the sorted cells. TCRbeta CDR3 regions were sequenced using the immunoSEQ Assay. TCRdb mirrors the immuneACCESS table, restricted to in-frame sequences. Some clones are absent from its copies; in checked studies, under half trace to an unresolved V gene, and the reason for the others is unknown. Across this sample there are just over 60,000 clones, with 91% seen only once. In total, the top ten clones hold about 12% of the sample.

CDR1 and CDR2, looked up from the germline V gene (reference sequence), are LNHNV and YYDKDF. Including the terminal cysteine and phenylalanine, the CDR3 comprises 14 residues. Solely the CDR3 DNA is kept, with 42 bases framed from the first base. Trimming leaves V shorter by 0 bases and J shorter by 5 bases, with the junction holding 3 bases beyond the gene matches. Specimen: CD4+ or CD8+ T cells sorted from blood, collected in a trial of the OX40 agonist ivuxolimab. This chain is built from TRBV15 and TRBJ2-5; TRBD1 lines up with 7 middle nucleotides. The TCR sequence derives from an adult with an advanced solid tumor such as melanoma, head and neck, liver or kidney cancer. The DNA reads as follows: TGTGCCACCAGCAGAGATCTCAGGGGGGAGACCCAGTACTTC. Its protein product is CATSRDLRGETQYF.